These 22 T cell receptor beta chains were all obtained from the same sample, sequenced in a study of shared T cell receptors in the human thymus. TCRdb's copy holds only in-frame clones and misses some; the assay was immunoSEQ multiplex PCR. The sample has about 660,000 clones, 70% to 90% seen once. The same data also contributed to another study, on human thymus T cells.

The specimen was thymocytes. The receptors originated from a boy in the first two years of life with a congenital heart defect.

The genes are TRBV5-4 and TRBJ1-1; weak D call: TRBD1 (5 bases). CDR3 length equals 16 residues. V was pared by 0 bases and J by 2 bases, with 14 bases between. Germline loops: CDR1 SGHNT, CDR2 YYREEE (reference sequence). The CDR3: CASSLGGSPRNTEAFF. The CDR3, as DNA: TGTGCCAGCAGCTTGGGGGGCTCCCCCCGAAACACTGAAGCTTTCTTT.

The gene calls are TRBV5-5 and TRBJ1-2, with unresolved D. Looked up from germline, CDR1 is SGHKS and CDR2 is YYEKEE (reference sequence). This CDR3 is built from 16 residues. Deletions cut 4 bases from V and 5 bases from J, with 21 bases between. The CDR3 DNA is TGTGCCAGCAGCCCGAATATGCAGGCCTCACAGTATGGCTACACCTTC. It translates to CASSPNMQASQYGYTF.

This clone was observed a single time. This chain connects TRBV7-8 to TRBJ2-1, with TRBD2 identical over 8 bases. The CDR3 totals 17 residues. The V segment lost 4 bases and the J segment 0 bases; nucleotides outside the gene matches: 8. In germline, CDR1 is SGHVS, CDR2 FQNEAQ. CDR3 sequence reads: CASSSPTSEGSYNEQFF. The CDR3 DNA sequence: TGTGCCAGCAGCTCCCCGACTAGCGAAGGCTCCTACAATGAGCAGTTCTTC.

V usage is TRBV6-4 and J usage is TRBJ1-5; D is possibly TRBD1 (5 bases). CDR3 size: 16 residues. The V gene's germline CDR1 is MRHNA and CDR2 SNTAGT. The V end was cut by 5 bases, the J end by 0 bases, with 14 bases between. Here the CDR3 reads CASSYPGSSSNQPQHF. CDR3 coding DNA: TGTGCCAGCAGTTACCCAGGGTCATCTAGCAATCAGCCCCAGCATTTT.

The chain uses TRBV10-3 and TRBJ2-5; TRBD2 is a possible D gene (5 bases). The germline CDR1 and CDR2 sequences are ENHRY and SYGVKD. The CDR3 runs 15 residues. V was shortened by 0 bases and J by 5 bases, with 13 bases between the two germline ends. CDR3 DNA: TGTGCCATCAGTGAGTCGTTTCTAGCCGGTGAGACCCAGTACTTC. Translation: CAISESFLAGETQYF.

The rearrangement joins TRBV7-9 to TRBJ1-2; D is perhaps TRBD1 (5 bases). The length of the CDR3 is 14 residues. Looked up from germline, CDR1 is SEHNR and CDR2 is FQNEAQ (reference sequence). Between the trimmed V and J ends, which lost 4 bases and 6 bases, there was a span of 15 bases. The CDR3 spells CASSSTHWGNGYTF. The CDR3 DNA reads TGTGCCAGCAGCTCCACACATTGGGGCAATGGCTACACCTTC. Complete variable domain (other parts from reference TRBV7-9 and TRBJ1-2): DTGVSQNPRHKITKRGQNVTFRCDPISEHNRLYWYRQTLGQGPEFLTYFQNEAQLEKSRLLSDRFSAERPKGSFSTLEIQRTEQGDSAMYLCASSSTHWGNGYTFGSGTRLTVV.

The V and J genes are TRBV6-5 and TRBJ1-4; D call uncertain. Germline V gene data show CDR1 as MNHEY and CDR2 as SVGAGI. Trimming shortened V by 7 bases and J by 4 bases, and 13 bases separated the two germline ends. This CDR3 has 14 amino acids. CDR3: CASKLWPNNEKLFF. The DNA of the CDR3 is TGTGCCAGCAAGTTGTGGCCGAATAATGAAAAACTGTTTTTT.

This chain uses TRBV19 with TRBJ1-5; maybe TRBD1 (6 bases). The CDR3 has 16 amino acids. V lost 5 bases to trimming and J lost 1 base, with 15 bases between them. CDR1 and CDR2 (germline): LNHDA, SQIVND (reference sequence). CDR3 coding DNA: TGTGCCAGTAGTCCCCGGACAGCTGTAAGCAATCAGCCCCAGCATTTT. Translating gives CASSPRTAVSNQPQHF.

This chain links TRBV6-1 with TRBJ2-3; D is possibly TRBD2 (6 bases). Germline V gene sequence: CDR1 MNHNS, CDR2 SASEGT. The ends were cut back, 7 bases at V and 6 bases at J, with 17 bases in the middle. The CDR3 length is 14 residues. CDR3 protein: CASTNRESGDTQYF. CDR3 DNA: TGTGCCAGCACCAACCGGGAGTCGGGGGATACGCAGTATTTT.

The chain employs TRBV9 and TRBJ2-1, with D maybe TRBD1 (6 bases). Germline V lookup: CDR1 SGDLS, CDR2 YYNGEE. The CDR3 is 13 residues long. V lost 5 bases and J 5 bases, leaving 11 bases between the germline ends. CDR3: CASRGDKHNEQFF. In DNA form, the CDR3 reads TGTGCCAGCAGAGGGGACAAACACAATGAGCAGTTCTTC.

This clone was seen a single time. The rearrangement joins TRBV5-5 to TRBJ2-7, with 10 bases that match TRBD2. This CDR3 has 17 residues. V lost 4 bases and J lost 6; bases outside the gene matches: 16. CDR1 and CDR2 from the germline V gene are SGHKS and YYEKEE (reference sequence). The chain's CDR3 is CASSPPRLPSGRCEQYF. The CDR3 nucleotides read TGTGCCAGCAGCCCACCCAGACTTCCTAGCGGGAGATGCGAGCAGTACTTC.

V gene TRBV2 combines with J gene TRBJ2-5; 9 bases are shared with TRBD2. The J call may be incorrect, as the DNA end agrees better with TRBJ2-7. CDR1 is SNHLY and CDR2 is FYNNEI in the germline V gene. This CDR3 has 14 residues. CDR3 nucleotide sequence: TGTGCCAGCAGGGTTAGCGGGAGTACCTACGAGCAGTACTTC. Its protein product is CASRVSGSTYEQYF.

The genes are TRBV27 and TRBJ2-1; D is uncertain. Germline loops: CDR1 MNHEY, CDR2 SMNVEV (reference sequence). CDR3 length: 11 amino acids. The V gene lost 4 bases and the J gene lost 7 bases, with 5 bases spanning the gap. Here the CDR3 reads CASSSRNEQFF. The CDR3 DNA reads as TGTGCCAGCAGTTCTAGGAATGAGCAGTTCTTC.

The chain's CDR3 is CAWRGLTIVTNYGYTF. The CDR3 nucleotides read TGTGCCTGGAGGGGACTAACCATAGTTACTAACTATGGCTACACCTTC. The chain employs TRBV30 and TRBJ1-2, with D perhaps matching TRBD1 (5 bases). The V gene's germline CDR1 is GTSNPN and CDR2 SVGIG (reference sequence). This CDR3 region has 16 residues. Deletions cut 3 bases from V and 0 bases from J, with 17 bases between.

This chain links TRBV19 with TRBJ2-1; the match to TRBD2 covers 9 bases. Trimming at V came to 6 bases and at J to 4 bases, leaving 7 bases not matched to a gene. From germline, CDR1 is LNHDA and CDR2 SQIVND (reference sequence). The CDR3 sequence is 15 residues long. The CDR3 nucleotides are TGTGCCAGTAGGCCCTCAGCGGGAGGATACAATGAGCAGTTCTTC. This codes for CASRPSAGGYNEQFF. Full variable domain (remainder filled in from reference TRBV19 and TRBJ2-1): DGGITQSPKYLFRKEGQNVTLSCEQNLNHDAMYWYRQDPGQGLRLIYYSQIVNDFQKGDIAEGYSVSREKKESFPLTVTSAQKNPTAFYLCASRPSAGGYNEQFFGPGTRLTVL.

The CDR3 protein is CASSFRQGAGYTF. CDR3 in DNA: TGTGCCAGCAGCTTTCGACAGGGGGCTGGCTACACCTTC. The rearrangement joins TRBV5-8 to TRBJ1-2; 10 nucleotides line up with TRBD1. The V segment lost 2 bases and the J segment 7 bases; nucleotides outside the gene matches: 2. Germline loops: CDR1 SGHTS, CDR2 YDEGEE. CDR3 length equals 13 residues.

V gene TRBV11-3 combines with J gene TRBJ2-5; weak D call: TRBD1 (5 bases). The CDR3 loop spans 17 amino acids. V was trimmed by 4 bases and J by 5 bases, leaving 23 bases between them. Germline-derived CDR1 and CDR2 are SGHNT and YENEEA. DNA of the CDR3: TGTGCCAGCAGCTCCCACTACCCGGGTGGGGCAGATGAGACCCAGTACTTC. As protein: CASSSHYPGGADETQYF.

This rearrangement joins TRBV2 to TRBJ2-1, with TRBD2 identical over 7 bases. V lost 2 bases, J lost 7 bases, and 5 bases stayed unmatched. The CDR3 has 14 amino acids. Germline V gene sequence: CDR1 SNHLY, CDR2 FYNNEI. CDR3 DNA sequence: TGTGCCAGCAGTGAAACGGGAGGCACGAATGAGCAGTTCTTC. Residues: CASSETGGTNEQFF.

The V gene is TRBV7-9, the J gene TRBJ2-1, with TRBD2 identical over 11 bases. V dropped 5 bases and J dropped 8; count of bases not matched to a gene: 14. CDR1 is SEHNR and CDR2 is FQNEAQ in the germline V gene (reference sequence). CDR3 length equals 17 residues. The CDR3 sequence is CASSPRGILAGVDEQFF. CDR3 coding DNA: TGTGCCAGCAGCCCCCGGGGTATACTAGCGGGAGTTGATGAGCAGTTCTTC.

The chain employs TRBV7-9 and TRBJ2-1; 7 bases align to TRBD2. Germline loops: CDR1 SEHNR, CDR2 FQNEAQ (reference sequence). V was pared by 5 bases and J by 4 bases, with 11 bases of the junction left unmatched. The CDR3 sequence is 16 residues long. CDR3 in DNA: TGTGCCAGCAGCCCAATCCTGACTAGCTCATACAATGAGCAGTTCTTC. Protein: CASSPILTSSYNEQFF.

V and J are TRBV4-2 and TRBJ2-7, with TRBD1 as a possible D gene (6 bases). CDR1 is LGHNA and CDR2 is YNFKEQ in the germline V gene. V gave up 5 bases and J gave up 6 bases, with 23 bases separating them. The CDR3 loop spans 16 amino acids. This CDR3 is CASSGRLGAIGGEQYF. In DNA form, the CDR3 reads TGTGCCAGCAGCGGGCGCCTGGGGGCCATCGGAGGCGAGCAGTACTTC.

CDR3 in DNA: TGTGCCAGCAGCCACATCCCCGGGACTAGCGGGTCCGCCTACGAGCAGTACTTC. This encodes CASSHIPGTSGSAYEQYF. The chain links TRBV4-2 to TRBJ2-7; TRBD2 matches at 12 bases. CDR1 is LGHNA, CDR2 YNFKEQ, per germline. This CDR3 has 18 amino acids. V lost 3 bases to trimming and J lost 2 bases; unmatched junction nucleotides: 11.